Presented here are 26 T cell receptor beta chains from one specimen sequenced in a study of cytomegalovirus exposure and HLA in healthy donors. The PCR contained 60 Vbeta and 13 Jbeta primers. Clones were sequenced by immunoSEQ multiplex PCR, and TCRdb holds only the in-frame ones, with some missing. The table lists roughly 110,000 clones, roughly 80% of them singletons. The sequenced sample consisted of PBMCs. The source is a man aged 55-75 years in good health and CMV-seronegative.

The CDR3 sequence: CASSLKRANTGELFF. The DNA of the CDR3 is TGTGCCAGCAGTTTAAAAAGAGCGAACACCGGGGAGCTGTTTTTT. The gene calls are TRBV27 and TRBJ2-2, with D hard to call. V was clipped by 2 bases and J by 0 bases, with 7 bases between them. Per the germline V gene, CDR1 is MNHEY and CDR2 is SMNVEV (reference sequence). The CDR3 is 15 residues long.

The chain employs TRBV6-5 and TRBJ1-1; 11 nucleotides match TRBD1. Germline V gene lookup returns CDR1 MNHEY and CDR2 SVGAGI. The V gene end was trimmed by 2 bases and the J gene end by 6 bases; junction bases not matched to a gene: 2. CDR3 length: 14 residues. CDR3 amino acids: CASSYGDRGAEAFF. CDR3 DNA: TGTGCCAGCAGTTACGGGGACAGGGGGGCTGAAGCTTTCTTT.

The chain is built from TRBV6-1 and TRBJ2-1; 14 bases agree with TRBD2. With 4 bases clipped from V and 9 bases from J, the junction kept 11 bases outside the gene matches. CDR1 is MNHNS and CDR2 is SASEGT in the germline V gene. This CDR3 contains 17 residues. The chain's CDR3 is CASSGSGLAGGMGEQFF. The CDR3 nucleotides read TGTGCCAGCAGTGGCTCCGGACTAGCGGGGGGTATGGGTGAGCAGTTCTTC.

There are a few counts of this clone. The genes are TRBV4-1 and TRBJ1-1; tentatively, D is TRBD1 (5 bases). The CDR3 totals 14 residues. Germline V lookup: CDR1 MGHRA, CDR2 YSYEKL. The ends were cut back, 1 base at V and 6 bases at J, with 12 bases in the middle. CDR3 coding DNA: TGCGCCAGCAGCCAAGCGAACCGGGACTCTGAAGCTTTCTTT. This gives the protein CASSQANRDSEAFF.

V usage is TRBV6-5 and J usage is TRBJ1-5, with D perhaps TRBD1 (5 bases). Germline lookup yields CDR1 MNHEY and CDR2 SVGAGI. This CDR3 contains 13 residues. Trimming pared 6 bases from V and 2 bases from J, leaving 8 bases between. CDR3 bases: TGTGCCAGCAGCCGGGGGGGCAATCAGCCCCAGCATTTT. Translated: CASSRGGNQPQHF.

The rearrangement uses TRBV5-1 and TRBJ1-6; D not certain. This CDR3 contains 13 residues. Germline loops: CDR1 SGHRS, CDR2 YFSETQ. Between the trimmed V and J ends, which lost 0 bases and 9 bases, there was a span of 7 bases. The CDR3 coding sequence is TGCGCCAGCAGCTTGGACAGAGCTTCACCCCTCCACTTT. Protein sequence: CASSLDRASPLHF.

The rearrangement links TRBV5-8 to TRBJ2-5; D might be TRBD2 (6 bases). The V gene lost 3 bases and the J gene lost 5 bases, with 11 bases spanning the gap. This CDR3 has 13 residues. Germline-derived CDR1 and CDR2 are SGHTS and YDEGEE. The CDR3 sequence: CASSSPGGETQYF. The CDR3 DNA reads TGTGCCAGCAGCTCCCCTGGGGGGGAGACCCAGTACTTC.

On this clone itself: The germline gene is not matched at one end of the junction; a read error may be the cause. The V gene is TRBV7-9, the J gene TRBJ1-1; the D is unclear. Germline CDR1 reads SEHNR; CDR2 reads FQNEAQ (reference sequence). The CDR3 is made up of 15 amino acids. For the CDR3, the DNA is TGTGCCAGCAGCTTACCCGCAACAGTAAACACTGTAGCTTTCTTT. It yields the protein CASSLPATVNTVAFF. Supplemented by reference TRBV7-9 and TRBJ1-1, the full variable domain reads DTGVSQNPRHKITKRGQNVTFRCDPISEHNRLYWYRQTLGQGPEFLTYFQNEAQLEKSRLLSDRFSAERPKGSFSTLEIQRTEQGDSAMYLCASSLPATVNTVAFFGQGTRLTVV.

V and J are TRBV7-3 and TRBJ1-4, with D tentatively TRBD1 (5 bases). Germline CDR1 is SGHTA and CDR2 is FQGTGA. This CDR3 has 13 amino acids. Trimming removed 5 bases from V and 3 bases from J, with 7 bases in between. The chain's CDR3 is CASSVTANEKLFF. The CDR3, as DNA: TGTGCCAGCAGCGTGACAGCTAATGAAAAACTGTTTTTT.

The chain is built from TRBV4-2 and TRBJ2-3; TRBD2 agrees at 10 bases. There are 18 residues in the CDR3. CDR1 and CDR2 from the germline V gene are LGHNA and YNFKEQ. Germline trimming cut 1 base from V and 3 bases from J; bases unmatched to any gene: 10. CDR3 in DNA: TGTGCCAGCAGCCAAGCGCCTCGAGCGGGGGGGTATACAGATACGCAGTATTTT. Translating gives CASSQAPRAGGYTDTQYF.

In its sample, this clone ranks as medium-sized. This sequence joins TRBV11-1 and TRBJ1-1; D is unresolved. The CDR3 is 13 amino acids. The germline V and J ends were trimmed by 5 bases and 1 base, with 8 bases remaining between them. Per germline, CDR1 SGHAT and CDR2 FQDESV (reference sequence). The CDR3 coding sequence is TGTGCCAGCAGCCCGAACAGGAACACTGAAGCTTTCTTT. Its protein is CASSPNRNTEAFF.

This chain uses TRBV7-6 with TRBJ2-5; TRBD1 matches at 7 bases. V lost 2 bases to trimming and J lost 3 bases; unmatched junction nucleotides: 3. The germline V gene encodes CDR1 SGHVS and CDR2 FNYEAQ. The CDR3 is made up of 14 amino acids. This CDR3 is CASSLTGTEETQYF. CDR3 nucleotide sequence: TGTGCCAGCAGCTTAACCGGGACAGAAGAGACCCAGTACTTC. The entire variable domain, with the rest obtained from reference TRBV7-6 and TRBJ2-5, is as follows: GAGVSQSPRYKVTKRGQDVALRCDPISGHVSLYWYRQALGQGPEFLTYFNYEAQQDKSGLPNDRFSAERPEGSISTLTIQRTEQRDSAMYRCASSLTGTEETQYFGPGTRLLVL.

There are a few counts of this clone. CDR3 coding DNA: TGCGCCAGCAGCTTGTGGGGGGGCCTTACAGATACGCAGTATTTT. It translates to CASSLWGGLTDTQYF. The chain combines TRBV5-1 with TRBJ2-3; TRBD2 might be the D (7 bases). V dropped 1 base and J dropped 3 bases, with 12 bases sitting between them. Germline V lookup: CDR1 SGHRS, CDR2 YFSETQ. This CDR3 has 15 residues.

This clone was picked up a small number of times. The chain combines TRBV9 with TRBJ2-3; D is possibly TRBD2 (6 bases). Trimming stripped 4 bases from V and 6 bases from J, with 12 bases between. This CDR3 has 13 amino acids. The germline V gene has CDR1 SGDLS and CDR2 YYNGEE. CDR3 amino acids: CASSRDLLDTQYF. The CDR3 coding sequence is TGTGCCAGCAGCAGGGACTTGTTGGATACGCAGTATTTT.

J is TRBJ2-5 and V is TRBV11-3, with 8 bases lining up with TRBD1. The V and J ends lost 1 base and 4 bases, in that order; junction bases with no gene match: 11. The CDR3 has 17 amino acids. Germline V gives CDR1 SGHNT, CDR2 YENEEA. DNA for the CDR3: TGTGCCAGCAGCTTAGGGCTGTCAGGGGGCGCTGGAGAGACCCAGTACTTC. It translates to CASSLGLSGGAGETQYF.

This clone was detected a few times. V gene TRBV19 combines with J gene TRBJ1-1, with D possibly being TRBD1 (5 bases). CDR1 is LNHDA and CDR2 is SQIVND in the germline V gene (reference sequence). The germline V and J ends were trimmed by 2 bases and 1 base, with 11 bases remaining between them. The CDR3 extends over 15 amino acids. The CDR3 reads CASSIRPGQNTEAFF. Here the CDR3 DNA reads TGTGCCAGTAGTATAAGACCCGGACAGAACACTGAAGCTTTCTTT.

The V gene is TRBV27, the J gene TRBJ2-7; tentatively, D is TRBD1 (5 bases). The V end lost 4 bases, the J end lost 0 bases, and 10 bases lay between the germline ends. Germline V gene data show CDR1 as MNHEY and CDR2 as SMNVEV (reference sequence). The CDR3 is 14 residues long. This CDR3 reads CASSSSGHSYEQYF. In DNA, the CDR3 is TGTGCCAGCAGTTCCTCCGGACACTCCTACGAGCAGTACTTC.

CDR3 amino acids: CASSRGEGAQYF. DNA of the CDR3: TGCGCCAGCAGCCGGGGGGAGGGGGCCCAGTACTTC. This sequence joins TRBV5-1 and TRBJ2-5, with TRBD2 as a possible D gene (7 bases). The CDR3 covers 12 residues. Germline loops: CDR1 SGHRS, CDR2 YFSETQ. The V end was cut by 4 bases, the J end by 9 bases, with 13 bases between.

The chain carries TRBV29-1 and TRBJ2-5; D not resolved. V lost 3 bases to trimming and J lost 0 bases, with 8 bases between them. The CDR3 is 13 residues long. The germline CDR1 and CDR2 sequences are SQVTM and ANQGSEA. Written as DNA, the CDR3 is TGCAGCGTTGAGTGGGCAGACCAAGAGACCCAGTACTTC. Protein: CSVEWADQETQYF.

J is TRBJ1-3 and V is TRBV19, with a tentative D call TRBD1 (6 bases). The ends were cut back, 5 bases at V and 5 bases at J, with 16 bases in the middle. This CDR3 has 15 residues. The V gene's germline CDR1 is LNHDA and CDR2 SQIVND (reference sequence). CDR3 protein: CASSPTPGQRNTIYF. The CDR3 DNA reads as TGTGCCAGTAGTCCGACACCCGGACAGCGAAACACCATATATTTT.

The V and J genes are TRBV5-4 and TRBJ2-4, with 10 bases matching TRBD1. CDR1 and CDR2 from the germline V gene are SGHNT and YYREEE (reference sequence). This CDR3 is 15 amino acids long. The J segment lost 3 bases and the V segment lost 4 bases, leaving 4 bases of the junction unmatched. The CDR3 region has the DNA TGTGCCAGCAGCACCGGACAGGGGGGCAAAAACATTCAGTACTTC. Protein: CASSTGQGGKNIQYF.

This chain links TRBV5-1 with TRBJ2-1, with D perhaps TRBD2 (6 bases). The CDR3 contains 15 residues. Germline V CDR1 and CDR2: SGHRS, YFSETQ. Between the trimmed V and J ends, which lost 5 bases and 2 bases, there was a span of 14 bases. This chain's CDR3 is CASRGVGGTYNEQFF. CDR3 bases: TGCGCCAGCAGAGGGGTTGGCGGGACCTACAATGAGCAGTTCTTC. Looking up the rest from reference TRBV5-1 and TRBJ2-1 gives the full variable domain: KAGVTQTPRYLIKTRGQQVTLSCSPISGHRSVSWYQQTPGQGLQFLFEYFSETQRNKGNFPGRFSGRQFSNSRSEMNVSTLELGDSALYLCASRGVGGTYNEQFFGPGTRLTVL.

The gene calls are TRBV30 and TRBJ1-6; D is unresolved. Germline values: CDR1 GTSNPN, CDR2 SVGIG (reference sequence). The CDR3 length is 15 residues. V was pared by 4 bases and J by 5 bases, with 15 bases between. CDR3 amino acids: CAWITGKVDNSPLHF. The CDR3 DNA reads TGTGCCTGGATTACGGGGAAGGTTGATAATTCACCCCTCCACTTT.

This clone was counted between two and nine times. The J gene is TRBJ2-5, the V gene TRBV7-2; D call uncertain. This CDR3 has 12 amino acids. Trimming shortened V by 4 bases and J by 4 bases, and 7 bases separated the two germline ends. The germline V gene encodes CDR1 SGHTA and CDR2 FQGNSA. In nucleotides, the CDR3 is TGTGCCAGCAGCTCCACGGGAGAGACCCAGTACTTC. Its protein is CASSSTGETQYF.

This clone was seen a single time. The V gene is TRBV15, the J gene TRBJ1-4; D not resolved. CDR3 length equals 15 residues. V lost 2 bases to trimming and J lost 7 bases, with 14 bases between them. Germline V gene lookup returns CDR1 LNHNV and CDR2 YYDKDF (reference sequence). This CDR3 is CATSRSGPSGEKLFF. The CDR3 region has the DNA TGTGCCACCAGCAGATCGGGCCCTAGCGGTGAAAAACTGTTTTTT. Drawing the rest from reference TRBV15 and TRBJ1-4, the complete variable domain is DAMVIQNPRYQVTQFGKPVTLSCSQTLNHNVMYWYQQKSSQAPKLLFHYYDKDFNNEADTPDNFQSRRPNTSFCFLDIRSPGLGDTAMYLCATSRSGPSGEKLFFGSGTQLSVL.

This chain links TRBV11-3 with TRBJ2-2, with TRBD1 matching over 10 bases. The V segment lost 5 bases and the J segment 3 bases; nucleotides outside the gene matches: 9. CDR1 is SGHNT, CDR2 YENEEA, per germline. The CDR3 is 17 residues long. The CDR3, as DNA: TGTGCCAGCAGCACCTCCGGGACAGGGGCCTACACCGGGGAGCTGTTTTTT. Amino acids: CASSTSGTGAYTGELFF.